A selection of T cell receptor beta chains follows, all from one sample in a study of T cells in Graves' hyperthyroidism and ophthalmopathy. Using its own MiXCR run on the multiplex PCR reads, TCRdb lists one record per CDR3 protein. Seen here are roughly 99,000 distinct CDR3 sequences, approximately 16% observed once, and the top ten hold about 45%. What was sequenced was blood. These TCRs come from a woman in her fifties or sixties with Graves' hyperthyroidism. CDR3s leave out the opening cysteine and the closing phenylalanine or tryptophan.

CDR3aa: ASSLGFMGSQETQY
v_gene: TRBV27
j_gene: TRBJ2-5

CDR3aa: ASSQVGGSSSYEQY
v_gene: TRBV3-1
j_gene: TRBJ2-7

CDR3aa: ASSLGLAEAYEQY
v_gene: TRBV28
j_gene: TRBJ2-7

CDR3aa: ASSLELRYEVSNQPQH
v_gene: TRBV11-2
j_gene: TRBJ1-5

CDR3aa: SAPGLQLSETQY
v_gene: TRBV20-1
j_gene: TRBJ2-5

CDR3aa: ASSYRSGANTGELF
v_gene: TRBV28
j_gene: TRBJ2-2

CDR3aa: ASSPEDGTNSPLH
v_gene: TRBV12-3/TRBV12-4
j_gene: TRBJ1-6

CDR3aa: ASSPFGISGNTIY
v_gene: TRBV3-1
j_gene: TRBJ1-3

CDR3aa: SARSAVEQF
v_gene: TRBV20-1
j_gene: TRBJ2-1

CDR3aa: ASSPRGDQTLNTEAF
v_gene: TRBV12-3/TRBV12-4
j_gene: TRBJ1-1

CDR3aa: ASSLDSRGGTSGAYFPYEQY
v_gene: TRBV28
j_gene: TRBJ2-7

CDR3aa: ASSLFHSGQGGGYT
v_gene: TRBV28
j_gene: TRBJ1-2

CDR3aa: ASSLVAGTNTGELF
v_gene: TRBV7-3
j_gene: TRBJ2-2

CDR3aa: ASTPSGRWNIQY
v_gene: TRBV11-1
j_gene: TRBJ2-4

CDR3aa: ATQGASSDTQY
v_gene: TRBV24-1
j_gene: TRBJ2-3

CDR3aa: AWSATSEEQY
v_gene: TRBV30
j_gene: TRBJ2-7

CDR3aa: ASSRGAFLNYGYT
v_gene: TRBV7-9
j_gene: TRBJ1-2

CDR3aa: ASSELPNTDTQY
v_gene: TRBV5-1
j_gene: TRBJ2-3

CDR3aa: ARRTGGGYNSPLH
v_gene: TRBV2
j_gene: TRBJ1-6

CDR3aa: AISFKGGMNTEAF
v_gene: TRBV10-3
j_gene: TRBJ1-1

CDR3aa: ATSGQTLYNEQF
v_gene: TRBV24-1
j_gene: TRBJ2-1

CDR3aa: SARDFTGGWDEQY
v_gene: TRBV20-1
j_gene: TRBJ2-7

CDR3aa: SVPTSGETYYNEQF
v_gene: TRBV29-1
j_gene: TRBJ2-1

CDR3aa: SALGLAGTGELF
v_gene: TRBV20-1
j_gene: TRBJ2-2

CDR3aa: ASSPRTAYEQY
v_gene: TRBV13
j_gene: TRBJ2-7

CDR3aa: ASSLGPGFYNEQF
v_gene: TRBV7-2
j_gene: TRBJ2-1

CDR3aa: ASTLRGYNEQF
v_gene: TRBV6-1
j_gene: TRBJ2-1

CDR3aa: AWEMAEFQETQY
v_gene: TRBV30
j_gene: TRBJ2-5

CDR3aa: ASSQETSQETQY
v_gene: TRBV3-1
j_gene: TRBJ2-5

CDR3aa: ASAWGQGAHEQF
v_gene: TRBV27
j_gene: TRBJ2-1

CDR3aa: ASSPARGGTDTQY
v_gene: TRBV28
j_gene: TRBJ2-3

CDR3aa: ASSPDIYEQF
v_gene: TRBV7-9
j_gene: TRBJ2-1

CDR3aa: ASSAPQLALARNEQF
v_gene: TRBV5-1
j_gene: TRBJ2-1

CDR3aa: SAPQGGSTGELF
v_gene: TRBV20-1
j_gene: TRBJ2-2

CDR3aa: ASSLYSGRGSDEQF
v_gene: TRBV6-1
j_gene: TRBJ2-1

CDR3aa: ASSELPGPFQETQY
v_gene: TRBV2
j_gene: TRBJ2-5

CDR3aa: SASDTTGGGYGYT
v_gene: TRBV20-1
j_gene: TRBJ1-2

CDR3aa: ASSFRGAGGEQF
v_gene: TRBV27
j_gene: TRBJ2-1

CDR3aa: ASSSPSGRTYNEQF
v_gene: TRBV28
j_gene: TRBJ2-1

CDR3aa: ASSPDREAYEQY
v_gene: TRBV28
j_gene: TRBJ2-7

CDR3aa: ASSMEAGSTEAF
v_gene: TRBV19
j_gene: TRBJ1-1

CDR3aa: ASSRVAGDRSV
v_gene: TRBV28
j_gene: TRBJ2-1

CDR3aa: SARSLSGGAGNTIY
v_gene: TRBV20-1
j_gene: TRBJ1-3